This T cell receptor beta chain emerged from a study of T cells in Graves' hyperthyroidism and ophthalmopathy. For the study at large: Pretreatment peripheral blood was obtained at initial diagnosis. General observations from the study: Among clonotypes expanded in thyroid above 0.001, most were also found in blood. The model foresaw ophthalmopathy a median roughly 6 months prior to onset.

Using RNA transcripts as the source, TCR beta CDR3 regions were amplified. First-round RT-PCR with HTBI primers amplified the TCR CDR3 region. TCRdb called the multiplex PCR reads again in MiXCR, with one record for every CDR3 protein. The data show 300,000 to 350,000 distinct CDR3 sequences, with over 20% seen just once and roughly 52% held by the top ten. This clonotype was observed at least ten times. The target antigen is unknown. Deletions cut 3 bases from V and 4 bases from J, with 13 bases between. The CDR3 totals 14 residues. Germline V gene lookup returns CDR1 SNHLY and CDR2 FYNNEI. Uncontrolled infection, other autoimmune disease, pregnancy or lactation led to exclusion.

The clonotype was recovered from a woman aged 45 to 65 with Graves' hyperthyroidism. Input material: blood. The chain joins TRBV2 to TRBJ2-7; D gene unclear. CDR3 protein: CASSESSYIYEQYF. DNA of the CDR3: TGTGCCAGCAGTGAGTCCAGTTATATATACGAGCAGTACTTC.